The rows below give T cell receptor beta chains drawn from one sample of a study of shared clonotypes between healthy human individuals. Clones were sequenced by immunoSEQ multiplex PCR, and TCRdb holds only the in-frame ones, with some missing. Altogether around 1.9 million clones are present, about 92% being singletons, with the ten largest covering around 1.7%. The sample was naive CD8+ T cells from PBMCs. The receptors originated from a man younger than 30 in good health. Some clones in this sample may be carry-over from other donors' samples. The CDR3 runs from the conserved cysteine through the conserved F or W. Fields, in order: V gene, CDR3 protein.

TRBV2,CAGSWGGLQPQHF
TRBV9,CASSNRNRGTGELFF
TRBV28,CASTLSGASYNEQFF
TRBV15,CATSRTSGSIANEQFF
TRBV4-1,CASSQDGSGWETYNEQFF
TRBV19,CASSRTSIPNTEAFF
TRBV30,CAWSVLARAGNGYTF
TRBV5-4,CASSLPSGPSYEQYF
TRBV7-3,CASSLGMNTEAFF
TRBV9,CASSVAPTPSYEQYF
TRBV7-9,CASSPRLTTAYEQYF
TRBV5-1,CASSLVVDTQYF
TRBV27,CAILPPRDRRSPNTGELFF
TRBV19,CASTPRGTLGTEAFF
TRBV7-6,CASSPSALLWDTEAFF
TRBV29-1,CSALGSEKLFF
TRBV6-6,CASSYTGLAGNEQFF
TRBV5-1,CASSLALRGAPGANVLTF
TRBV7-9,CASSSRLAGGPEQFF
TRBV7-2,CASSYTGRNQPQHF
TRBV30,CACYRANGYTF
TRBV5-4,CASSWGKGYEQYF
TRBV5-4,CASSLNANPGQTNTEAFF
TRBV19,CASSAGGPSSYNEQFF